These 5 T cell receptor beta chains were all obtained from the same sample, sequenced in a study of shared clonotypes between healthy human individuals (TCRdb year 2020). Library preparation employed the immunoSEQ multiplex PCR assay. Here the immuneACCESS table is served through TCRdb, limited to in-frame sequences with V and J called. Missing clones are a known gap in these copies; in checked studies unresolved V genes cover under half, and the rest lacks a known reason. The sample table holds some 2,100,000 clones, of which approximately 94% were seen once. Over 0.1% of the sample is taken by the ten largest. The material sequenced was naive CD4+ T cells sorted from blood. This sample's cell subset or site label indicates: CD45RA+ positively selected. These receptors came from a man in his late teens or twenties in good health.

The V gene is TRBV4-1, the J gene TRBJ2-6; a possible D gene is TRBD1 (6 bases). The V gene's germline CDR1 is MGHRA and CDR2 YSYEKL. Trimming shortened V by 4 bases and J by 4 bases, and 8 bases separated the two germline ends. CDR3 length: 14 residues. CDR3 coding DNA: TGCGCCAGCAGCCCAGGGGCGGGGGCCAACGTCCTGACTTTC. Residues: CASSPGAGANVLTF.

The chain has TRBV7-9 and TRBJ2-3; 9 bases fit TRBD1. Germline CDR1 SEHNR, CDR2 FQNEAQ (reference sequence). V gave up 5 bases and J gave up 2 bases; unmatched junction bases: 8. The CDR3 loop spans 16 amino acids. The CDR3 region has the DNA TGTGCCAGCAGCCCTCGTGGACAGGGGTCCACAGATACGCAGTATTTT. Its protein is CASSPRGQGSTDTQYF.

This clone was observed a single time. The sample contains more than one DNA sequence encoding this CDR3. J is TRBJ2-7 and V is TRBV11-3; D gene uncertain. V lost 0 bases to trimming and J lost 5 bases, with 8 bases between them. CDR1 SGHNT and CDR2 YENEEA come from the germline V gene. The CDR3 is made up of 13 amino acids. The DNA of the CDR3 is TGTGCCAGCAGCTTAGATCCTGGGGACGAGCAGTACTTC. Its translation is CASSLDPGDEQYF.

The chain joins TRBV4-3 to TRBJ2-7, with 10 bases identical to TRBD2. V lost 0 bases to trimming and J lost 0 bases; unmatched junction nucleotides: 5. The CDR3 contains 17 residues. Germline V CDR1 and CDR2: LGHNA, YSLEER. Written as DNA, the CDR3 is TGCGCCAGCAGCCAAGATCAAACTAGCGGGGTCTCCTACGAGCAGTACTTC. Translation: CASSQDQTSGVSYEQYF.

The chain joins TRBV19 to TRBJ2-1; weak D call: TRBD1 (8 bases). Germline CDR1 reads LNHDA; CDR2 reads SQIVND (reference sequence). This CDR3 contains 14 residues. Trimming left V 4 bases short and J 7 bases short, with 14 bases between. CDR3: CASSTQQGGNEQFF. In DNA, the CDR3 is TGTGCCAGTAGTACCCAACAGGGGGGGAATGAGCAGTTCTTC.